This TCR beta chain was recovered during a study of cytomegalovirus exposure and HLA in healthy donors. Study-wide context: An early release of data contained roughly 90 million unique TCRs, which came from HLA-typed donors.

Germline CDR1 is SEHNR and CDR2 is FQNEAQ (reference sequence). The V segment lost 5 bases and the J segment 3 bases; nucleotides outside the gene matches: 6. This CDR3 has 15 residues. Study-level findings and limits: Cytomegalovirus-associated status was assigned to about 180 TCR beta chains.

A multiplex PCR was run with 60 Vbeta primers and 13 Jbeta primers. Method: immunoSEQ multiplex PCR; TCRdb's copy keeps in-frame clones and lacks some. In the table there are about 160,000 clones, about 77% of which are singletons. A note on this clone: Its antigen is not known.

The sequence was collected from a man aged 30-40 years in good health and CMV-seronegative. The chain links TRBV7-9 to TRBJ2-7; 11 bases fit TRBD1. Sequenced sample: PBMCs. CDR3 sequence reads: CASSPRDRGNYEQYF. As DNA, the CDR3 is TGTGCCAGCAGCCCGCGGGACAGGGGGAACTACGAGCAGTACTTC. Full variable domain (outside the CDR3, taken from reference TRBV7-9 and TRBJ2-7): DTGVSQNPRHKITKRGQNVTFRCDPISEHNRLYWYRQTLGQGPEFLTYFQNEAQLEKSRLLSDRFSAERPKGSFSTLEIQRTEQGDSAMYLCASSPRDRGNYEQYFGPGTRLTVT.